This entry features one T cell receptor (beta chain) sequence. Its antigen is undetermined. V was pared by 8 bases and J by 3 bases, with 12 bases of the junction left unmatched. Germline CDR1 is MDHEN and CDR2 is SYDVKM. CDR3 size: 15 residues. Profiling relied on immunoSEQ multiplex PCR, and the TCRdb table lists in-frame clones only, not all of them. The sample shows 2 million to 2.5 million clones, 90% to 95% of them seen only once. The data were obtained in a study of shared clonotypes between healthy human individuals. Study-wide results and caveats: Among several donors, 4.5% to 5.5% of naive CD4 clonotypes were found in common.

The rearrangement joins TRBV28 to TRBJ2-7; 8 bases match TRBD1. Sample: naive CD4+ T cells from PBMCs. The subset here: CD45RA+ positively selected. This TCR was recovered from a young man in good health. Some clones in this sample may be carry-over from other donors' samples. The CDR3 nucleotides read TGTGCCAGCGCGCTAACGGACAGGGCTATCTACGAGCAGTACTTC. Protein sequence: CASALTDRAIYEQYF. The full variable domain, rest sourced from reference TRBV28 and TRBJ2-7, is DVKVTQSSRYLVKRTGEKVFLECVQDMDHENMFWYRQDPGLGLRLIYFSYDVKMKEKGDIPEGYSVSREKKERFSLILESASTNQTSMYLCASALTDRAIYEQYFGPGTRLTVT.